Listed below are T cell receptor beta chains from one sample, sequenced in a study of T cell responses to AZD1222 COVID-19 vaccine. The data were produced by immunoSEQ multiplex PCR, yet TCRdb's version contains in-frame clones alone and is incomplete. The table lists 200,000 to 250,000 clones, under 95% of them singletons. Sequencing used peripheral blood, obtained on day 0 of MenACWY control vaccination. Every receptor here comes from an adult in good health. The CDR3 runs from the conserved cysteine through the conserved F or W. A D gene is named only where the DNA matches it firmly. Expanded clones get a size class; other rows say once, few or many, or leave the size out.

d_call | j_call | clone_size | v_call | cdr3_nt | cdr3_aa
. | TRBJ1-1 | . | TRBV7-9 | TGTGCCAGCAGCTTAGTAGTAAGGGACACTGAAGCTTTCTTT | CASSLVVRDTEAFF
. | TRBJ2-7 | . | TRBV3-1/TRBV3-2 | TGTGCCAGCAGCCATTTATCTCGCGGGACCGTACCCTACGAGCAGTACTTC | CASSHLSRGTVPYEQYF
. | TRBJ2-7 | once | TRBV3-1/TRBV3-2 | TGTGCCAGCAGCCAAGACCTTCGCGAGCAGTACTTC | CASSQDLREQYF
. | TRBJ1-1 | . | TRBV19 | TGTGCCAGTAAGCGTTCCCAGAATTATGAAGCTTTCTTT | CASKRSQNYEAFF
. | TRBJ2-1 | . | TRBV10-3 | TGTGCCATCAGTGAGTCGGGCGGGAACTACAATGAGCAGTTCTTC | CAISESGGNYNEQFF
. | TRBJ1-5 | . | TRBV24-1 | TGTGCCACCAGTGCGGGGGGCAGGCAGCCCCAGCATTTT | CATSAGGRQPQHF
TRBD1 | TRBJ1-1 | . | TRBV6-2/TRBV6-3 | TGTGCCAGCAGTTACTCGATTGACAGGGCAGTCGACACTGAAGCTTTCTTT | CASSYSIDRAVDTEAFF
. | TRBJ1-2 | . | TRBV20-1 | TGCAGTGCTAGTCTAGGGACTCTCCTGAGCTCCACCTTC | CSASLGTLLSSTF
. | TRBJ1-2 | . | TRBV12-3/TRBV12-4 | TGTGCCAGCAGATTTGGAGTTGGGGGTGGCTACACCTTC | CASRFGVGGGYTF
. | TRBJ1-6 | . | TRBV4-1 | TGCGCCAGCAGCCAACCCACAGGGATTAATTCACCCCTCCACTTT | CASSQPTGINSPLHF
. | TRBJ1-3 | . | TRBV18 | TGTGCCAGCTCACCGTCGTTGGCGGGGTCTGGAAACACCATATATTTT | CASSPSLAGSGNTIYF
. | TRBJ1-5 | . | TRBV6-5 | TGTGCCAGCAGCTACTCCCGGTCGGGGGTCCAGCCCCAGCATTTT | CASSYSRSGVQPQHF
TRBD1 | TRBJ2-5 | . | TRBV24-1 | TGTGCCACCAGTGGGGTTCAGGGACAGGGAGGAGAGACCCAGTACTTC | CATSGVQGQGGETQYF
. | TRBJ1-6 | . | TRBV6-5 | TGTGCCAGCCAGAGGGGGGGTAATTCACCCCTCCACTTT | CASQRGGNSPLHF
. | TRBJ1-1 | . | TRBV28 | TGTGCCAGCAGTTTTCTCGGGGGTACAGCTTTCTTT | CASSFLGGTAFF
. | TRBJ1-3 | . | TRBV5-1 | TGCGCCAGCAGCTTGGCTGGTTATGGAAACACCATATATTTT | CASSLAGYGNTIYF
. | TRBJ1-2 | . | TRBV30 | TGTGCCTGGAGGGAGGGGGGCGCTGGCTACACCTTC | CAWREGGAGYTF
TRBD1 | TRBJ1-1 | . | TRBV6-5 | TGTGCCAGCGATAACAGGGGTGGGACTGAAGCTTTCTTT | CASDNRGGTEAFF
. | TRBJ1-2 | . | TRBV7-3 | TGTGCCAGCAGCTCGCGGACTGGCGAGGGCTACACCTTC | CASSSRTGEGYTF
. | TRBJ1-1 | . | TRBV12-3/TRBV12-4 | TGTGCCAGCAGGGTGGGAGTTTCTGAAGCTTTCTTT | CASRVGVSEAFF
TRBD2 | TRBJ2-1 | . | TRBV27 | TGTGCCAGCCGCGACGGGCGGGGGAGCTCCTACAATGAGCAGTTCTTC | CASRDGRGSSYNEQFF
TRBD2 | TRBJ2-2 | . | TRBV11-3 | TGTGCCAGCAGCTCCGCGGGGGGGTTTCCCGGGGAGCTGTTTTTT | CASSSAGGFPGELFF
. | TRBJ1-1 | . | TRBV6-5 | TGTGCCAGCAGCTCCGGACTGATATTGAACACTGAAGCTTTCTTT | CASSSGLILNTEAFF
TRBD1 | TRBJ2-7 | . | TRBV29-1 | TGCAGCGTGGGGACAGGGGAAGGCGAGCAGTACTTC | CSVGTGEGEQYF
. | TRBJ1-1 | . | TRBV19 | TGTGCCAGTAGCGCGGGACGCCGGGATGTTGAAGCTTTCTTT | CASSAGRRDVEAFF
. | TRBJ1-1 | . | TRBV3-1/TRBV3-2 | TGTGCCAGCAGCCAATCCGGCTACACTGAAGCTTTCTTT | CASSQSGYTEAFF
TRBD2 | TRBJ2-2 | . | TRBV5-1 | TGCGCCAGCAACCGTCAAGCGGGGGGGACCGGGGAGCTGTTTTTT | CASNRQAGGTGELFF
TRBD1 | TRBJ1-2 | . | TRBV5-6 | TGTGCCAGCAGCTTGAGGGACAGGGGTCGCTACACCTTC | CASSLRDRGRYTF
. | TRBJ1-6 | . | TRBV28 | TGTGCCAGCGGGACGGAATATAATTCACCCCTCCACTTT | CASGTEYNSPLHF
. | TRBJ1-2 | . | TRBV27 | TGTGCCAGCAGTTTATCGTTAGGGCCATACTATGGCTACACCTTC | CASSLSLGPYYGYTF
. | TRBJ1-2 | . | TRBV5-5 | TGTGCCAGCAGCTTTACCCAGGGGTCTGGCTACACCTTC | CASSFTQGSGYTF
. | TRBJ2-5 | . | TRBV30 | TGTGCCTGGAGGGTCCGGTTGTACCAAGAGACCCAGTACTTC | CAWRVRLYQETQYF
. | TRBJ2-4 | . | TRBV9 | TGTGCCAGCAGCGCACAAACCGGGAAGGGGGCCAAAAACATTCAGTACTTC | CASSAQTGKGAKNIQYF
TRBD1 | TRBJ1-4 | once | TRBV18 | TGTGCCAGCTCATCGACTCATACAGGGGCGTCAACTAATGAAAAACTGTTTTTT | CASSSTHTGASTNEKLFF
. | TRBJ1-4 | . | TRBV3-1/TRBV3-2 | TGTGCCAGCAGCCTAACGTGGGGGTCCGGTGAAAAACTGTTTTTT | CASSLTWGSGEKLFF
TRBD2 | TRBJ2-5 | . | TRBV18 | TGTGCCAGCTCACCCCGGGGGGGCGATGAGACCCAGTACTTC | CASSPRGGDETQYF
. | TRBJ1-2 | . | TRBV6-4 | TGTGCCAGCAGCGACCAAACAGGGCTGGGGTATGGCTACACCTTC | CASSDQTGLGYGYTF
. | TRBJ1-4 | . | TRBV4-2 | TGTGCCAGCAGCCCTGGACAGCCGAATGAAAAACTGTTTTTT | CASSPGQPNEKLFF
TRBD1 | TRBJ1-3 | . | TRBV5-5 | TGTGCCAGCAGCCAGGGACAGCTGAGCTCTGGAAACACCATATATTTT | CASSQGQLSSGNTIYF
. | TRBJ1-2 | . | TRBV27 | TGTGCCAGCAGCTCAGGGTTAAGTTTGGTCGGCTACACCTTC | CASSSGLSLVGYTF
. | TRBJ1-2 | . | TRBV7-9 | TGTGCCAGCAGCCGCGGGGGGGCGCGCTACACCTTC | CASSRGGARYTF
TRBD2 | TRBJ2-5 | . | TRBV28 | TGTGCCAGCAGTTTATCTAGCGGGGGGACACAAGAGACCCAGTACTTC | CASSLSSGGTQETQYF
. | TRBJ1-6 | . | TRBV27 | TGTGCCAGCAGTTTGGTACAGGGAGACTCACCCCTCCACTTT | CASSLVQGDSPLHF
. | TRBJ1-6 | . | TRBV5-4 | TGTGCCAGCAGCTTGGCAGGGAGCGGTCAAGTCCTCCACTTT | CASSLAGSGQVLHF
. | TRBJ1-2 | . | TRBV7-9 | TGTGCCAGCAGCCCCAGCGCAGTGAACTATGGCTACACCTTC | CASSPSAVNYGYTF
TRBD1 | TRBJ2-5 | . | TRBV7-2 | TGTGCCAGCAGCCCCCGGACAGGTCAAGAGACCCAGTACTTC | CASSPRTGQETQYF
. | TRBJ1-5 | . | TRBV7-2 | TGTGCCAGCAGCTTAGTCGGGGCGGGCAATCAGCCCCAGCATTTT | CASSLVGAGNQPQHF
. | TRBJ2-5 | once | TRBV19 | TGTGCCAGTAGTATTTTCAGCCAAGAGACCCAGTACTTC | CASSIFSQETQYF
TRBD1 | TRBJ1-1 | once | TRBV5-1 | TGCGCCAGCAGCTTGGCTTTTGGGACAGGGCGTATCAAGAACACTGAAGCTTTCTTT | CASSLAFGTGRIKNTEAFF
TRBD1 | TRBJ1-2 | . | TRBV28 | TGTGCCAGCAGGACCACAGGGGGCCCCCGGGGCTACACCTTC | CASRTTGGPRGYTF
TRBD2 | TRBJ2-2 | . | TRBV7-2 | TGTGCCAGCAGCTTAGGCCTAGCGGGGGGGAACACCGGGGAGCTGTTTTTT | CASSLGLAGGNTGELFF
. | TRBJ2-5 | . | TRBV5-6 | TGTGCCAGCAGCTTGGACCAAGAGACCCAGTACTTC | CASSLDQETQYF
. | TRBJ2-7 | . | TRBV5-4 | TGTGCCAGCAGCTTTGACCCGTATATCCCCTCCTACGAGCAGTACTTC | CASSFDPYIPSYEQYF
. | TRBJ1-5 | . | TRBV30 | TGTGCCTGGAGCCAGGGTAATCTCAATCAGCCCCAGCATTTT | CAWSQGNLNQPQHF
. | TRBJ1-1 | . | TRBV3-1/TRBV3-2 | TGTGCCAGCAGCCAACTCTGGGGGGACACTGAAGCTTTCTTT | CASSQLWGDTEAFF
. | TRBJ1-5 | . | TRBV7-9 | TGTGCCAGCAGCTTAACCGGAACAGAACTCACCCAGCATTTT | CASSLTGTELTQHF
TRBD1 | TRBJ2-1 | . | TRBV11-3 | TGTGCCAGCAGCTACGGACAGGGAAGGGATGAGCAGTTCTTC | CASSYGQGRDEQFF